One sample yielded the 7 T cell receptor beta chains listed below, sequenced in a study of blood T cell repertoires in COVID-19. Generated by immunoSEQ multiplex PCR, the TCRdb table keeps only in-frame clones and is missing some. The sample lists 280,000 or so clones; around 90% were seen once. The sequencing input was peripheral blood. The origin of the receptors is a man aged 18 to 29 with active or convalescent COVID-19.

The DNA for the CDR3 is TGTGCCAGCAGCGTAGCCGGGGGGGGCAAAGGCTACGAGCAGTACTTC. Its translation: CASSVAGGGKGYEQYF. The chain has TRBV9 and TRBJ2-7, with TRBD2 matching 8 bases. Germline CDR1 reads SGDLS; CDR2 reads YYNGEE. The CDR3 loop spans 16 amino acids. V dropped 0 bases and J dropped 3; count of bases not matched to a gene: 8. The full variable domain, its missing parts supplied by reference TRBV9 and TRBJ2-7, is DSGVTQTPKHLITATGQRVTLRCSPRSGDLSVYWYQQSLDQGLQFLIQYYNGEERAKGNILERFSAQQFPDLHSELNLSSLELGDSALYFCASSVAGGGKGYEQYFGPGTRLTVT.

This chain uses TRBV11-2 with TRBJ2-5, with no clear D. The germline V and J ends were trimmed by 1 base and 1 base, with 7 bases remaining between them. Germline V gene data show CDR1 as SGHAT and CDR2 as FQNNGV. This CDR3 region has 14 residues. The CDR3 nucleotides are TGTGCCAGCAGCTTAGGTATAGCCCAAGAGACCCAGTACTTC. Residues: CASSLGIAQETQYF.

The V and J genes are TRBV2 and TRBJ2-1, with D perhaps matching TRBD2 (5 bases). CDR3 length: 13 amino acids. CDR1 is SNHLY and CDR2 is FYNNEI in the germline V gene. V was clipped by 9 bases and J by 3 bases, with 12 bases between them. The CDR3 spells CARGRPGYNEQFF. In DNA, the CDR3 is TGTGCCAGAGGGAGACCTGGCTACAATGAGCAGTTCTTC.

This chain uses TRBV4-3 with TRBJ1-2; D is uncertain. V lost 1 base to trimming and J lost 7 bases, with 13 bases between them. In germline, CDR1 is LGHNA, CDR2 YSLEER. The CDR3 runs 14 residues. The CDR3 reads CASSQGNFVSGYTF. CDR3 coding DNA: TGCGCCAGCAGCCAAGGAAACTTCGTTTCTGGCTACACCTTC.

The rearrangement uses TRBV7-2 and TRBJ2-1; 8 bases fit TRBD2. The CDR3 runs to 15 residues. Germline V gene data show CDR1 as SGHTA and CDR2 as FQGNSA. The V and J ends lost 2 bases and 2 bases, in that order; junction bases with no gene match: 2. CDR3 residues: CASSLMRGAYNEQFF. The CDR3 DNA reads as TGTGCCAGCAGCTTAATGCGGGGGGCCTACAATGAGCAGTTCTTC.

The chain joins TRBV9 to TRBJ2-7; TRBD1 is a possible D gene (6 bases). The CDR3 has 15 amino acids. Germline loops: CDR1 SGDLS, CDR2 YYNGEE. Between the trimmed V and J ends, which lost 3 bases and 7 bases, there was a span of 20 bases. The CDR3 loop is CASSASPRGFGEQYF. Here the CDR3 DNA reads TGTGCCAGCAGCGCCTCACCCAGGGGCTTTGGTGAGCAGTACTTC.

The genes are TRBV19 and TRBJ2-1; 9 bases are a match to TRBD2. The germline gives CDR1 LNHDA, CDR2 SQIVND (reference sequence). V lost 4 bases, J lost 4 bases, and 2 bases stayed unmatched. The CDR3 has 14 amino acids. CDR3 loop: CASSRLAGYNEQFF. CDR3 in DNA: TGTGCCAGTAGTAGGCTAGCGGGATACAATGAGCAGTTCTTC.